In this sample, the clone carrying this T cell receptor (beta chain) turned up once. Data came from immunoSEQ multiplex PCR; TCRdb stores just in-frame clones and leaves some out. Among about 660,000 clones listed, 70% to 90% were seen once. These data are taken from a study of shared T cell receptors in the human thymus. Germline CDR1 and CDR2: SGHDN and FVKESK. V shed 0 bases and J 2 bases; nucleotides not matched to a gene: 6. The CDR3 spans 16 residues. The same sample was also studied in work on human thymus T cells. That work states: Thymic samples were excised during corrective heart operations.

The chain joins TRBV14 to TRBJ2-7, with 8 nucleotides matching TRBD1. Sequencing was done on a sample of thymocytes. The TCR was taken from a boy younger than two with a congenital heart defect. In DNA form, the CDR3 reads TGTGCCAGCAGCCAAGATCACAGGGGACAGGCCTACGAGCAGTACTTC. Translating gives CASSQDHRGQAYEQYF.